Presented here are 25 T cell receptor beta chains from one specimen sequenced in a study of blood T cell repertoires in COVID-19. TCRdb keeps only in-frame clones here, not all; method: immunoSEQ multiplex PCR. The data contain 250,000 to 300,000 clones, around 78% of them seen just once; the ten biggest clones take up roughly 4.5%. Sequenced input: peripheral blood. The receptors originated from a man between 60 and 75 years old who had recovered from COVID-19.

This clone appeared a single time. The CDR3 loop reads CASSVVGQGAYNEQFF. CDR3 nucleotide sequence: TGTGCCAGCAGCGTAGTAGGACAGGGGGCTTACAATGAGCAGTTCTTC. The chain joins TRBV9 to TRBJ2-1; TRBD1 matches at 11 bases. Germline V gene data show CDR1 as SGDLS and CDR2 as YYNGEE. The CDR3 runs 16 residues. With 0 bases clipped from V and 4 bases from J, the junction kept 3 bases outside the gene matches. Together with reference TRBV9 and TRBJ2-1, the CDR3 gives the full variable domain: DSGVTQTPKHLITATGQRVTLRCSPRSGDLSVYWYQQSLDQGLQFLIQYYNGEERAKGNILERFSAQQFPDLHSELNLSSLELGDSALYFCASSVVGQGAYNEQFFGPGTRLTVL.

J is TRBJ2-7 and V is TRBV7-9, with D perhaps matching TRBD1 (6 bases). The CDR3 runs to 15 residues. In germline, CDR1 is SEHNR, CDR2 FQNEAQ (reference sequence). The V end was cut by 5 bases, the J end by 6 bases, with 20 bases between. The DNA for the CDR3 is TGTGCCAGCAGCCTTGGGGGCCGGCCAGTGGGCGAGCAGTACTTC. Translating gives CASSLGGRPVGEQYF.

This clone was counted only a few times. The sample holds other DNA sequences that translate to the same CDR3. The CDR3 nucleotides read TGTGCCAGCTCACCGGGACACTTGAACACTGAAGCTTTCTTT. Its protein product is CASSPGHLNTEAFF. The chain combines TRBV18 with TRBJ1-1; tentative D call: TRBD1 (6 bases). The germline gives CDR1 KGHSH, CDR2 LQKENI. The CDR3 consists of 14 residues. V shed 3 bases and J shed 0 bases, with 8 bases lying between them.

V usage is TRBV7-2 and J usage is TRBJ1-1, with a possible D match to TRBD1 (6 bases). V gave up 5 bases and J gave up 1 base, with 14 bases separating them. Per the germline V gene, CDR1 is SGHTA and CDR2 is FQGNSA. CDR3 length equals 15 residues. CDR3 region: CASSPQQGRNTEAFF. In DNA form, the CDR3 reads TGTGCCAGCAGCCCACAACAGGGTAGGAACACTGAAGCTTTCTTT.

CDR3 amino acids: CASSYSGAGNEKLFF. The CDR3 nucleotides read TGTGCCAGCAGTTACTCGGGGGCAGGGAATGAAAAACTGTTTTTT. This chain links TRBV6-5 with TRBJ1-4, with TRBD1 as a possible D gene (6 bases). CDR3 length equals 15 residues. The germline V gene encodes CDR1 MNHEY and CDR2 SVGAGI. The ends were cut back, 0 bases at V and 5 bases at J, with 10 bases in the middle.

This clone has just one count. The chain couples TRBV7-6 to TRBJ2-1; weak D call: TRBD2 (7 bases). The germline V gene has CDR1 SGHVS and CDR2 FNYEAQ. The CDR3 extends over 15 amino acids. Trimming pared 0 bases from V and 9 bases from J, leaving 15 bases between. The DNA for the CDR3 is TGTGCCAGCAGCTTAGCGGGAGGGGGATCGGGTGAGCAGTTCTTC. Its protein product is CASSLAGGGSGEQFF.

This chain connects TRBV6-5 to TRBJ1-1, with TRBD1 matching 8 bases. Germline V gene data show CDR1 as MNHEY and CDR2 as SVGAGI. This CDR3 spans 15 amino acids. With V trimmed by 6 bases and J by 5 bases, 11 bases remained unmatched. In DNA, the CDR3 is TGTGCCAGCAGCCCATCCGGACAGGGCGGGACTGAAGCTTTCTTT. This gives the protein CASSPSGQGGTEAFF.

As for this clone: One end of the junction is discordant with germline, which a read error may explain. The chain uses TRBV7-3 and TRBJ2-1; 10 nucleotides match TRBD1. Per the germline V gene, CDR1 is SGHTA and CDR2 is FQGTGA. This CDR3 contains 13 residues. CDR3 coding DNA: TGTGCCAGCAGCTTGACCGGGACAGGGGAGCGGTTCTTC. Translation gives CASSLTGTGERFF.

This chain uses TRBV10-1 with TRBJ2-5, with D possibly TRBD1 on 6 matching bases. The CDR3 covers 15 residues. Trimming removed 0 bases from V and 4 bases from J, with 12 bases in between. Per germline, CDR1 WNHNN and CDR2 SYGVQD (reference sequence). CDR3 sequence: CASSESGTRGETQYF. The CDR3 DNA sequence: TGCGCCAGCAGTGAGTCGGGAACCAGGGGAGAGACCCAGTACTTC.

This chain uses TRBV5-4 with TRBJ2-2; the match to TRBD2 covers 10 bases. The germline CDR1 and CDR2 sequences are SGHNT and YYREEE (reference sequence). V was clipped by 2 bases and J by 8 bases; unmatched bases: 9. This CDR3 contains 16 residues. The CDR3 sequence: CASSLMIAGGSGELFF. As DNA, the CDR3 is TGTGCCAGCAGCTTAATGATAGCGGGAGGTTCGGGGGAGCTGTTTTTT.

This clone was counted between two and nine times. V usage is TRBV7-6 and J usage is TRBJ1-3, with D perhaps TRBD1 (6 bases). The germline gives CDR1 SGHVS, CDR2 FNYEAQ. V was cut by 1 base and J by 0 bases, with 19 bases left in between. The length of the CDR3 is 19 residues. The CDR3, as DNA: TGTGCCAGCAGCTTAGTCGCGGGGGAGGACAGTCACTCTGGAAACACCATATATTTT. As protein: CASSLVAGEDSHSGNTIYF.

This chain uses TRBV5-5 with TRBJ1-6, with TRBD1 identical over 8 bases. Germline-derived CDR1 and CDR2 are SGHKS and YYEKEE (reference sequence). The CDR3 sequence is 15 residues long. V trimming: 4 bases; J trimming: 10 bases; junction bases outside the gene matches: 10. CDR3 DNA sequence: TGTGCCAGCAGCACCAAGACAGGGGCGGGATCACCCCTCCACTTT. This sequence encodes CASSTKTGAGSPLHF.

The chain is built from TRBV27 and TRBJ2-7; 8 bases are shared with TRBD1. CDR3 length: 13 residues. Per the germline V gene, CDR1 is MNHEY and CDR2 is SMNVEV (reference sequence). The V segment lost 3 bases and the J segment 7 bases; nucleotides outside the gene matches: 5. CDR3 coding DNA: TGTGCCAGCAGTTTCCAGGGGGCGGGAGAGCAGTACTTC. Translated, it gives CASSFQGAGEQYF.

The rearrangement links TRBV11-2 to TRBJ2-7; unclear D gene. This CDR3 contains 11 residues. Germline CDR1 SGHAT, CDR2 FQNNGV. V gave up 5 bases and J gave up 2 bases, with 4 bases separating them. The CDR3 loop reads CASSRAYEQYF. As DNA, the CDR3 is TGTGCCAGCAGCCGGGCCTACGAGCAGTACTTC.

The V and J genes are TRBV7-9 and TRBJ1-1, with no clear D. The germline V gene has CDR1 SEHNR and CDR2 FQNEAQ (reference sequence). Between the trimmed V and J ends, which lost 1 base and 7 bases, there was a span of 16 bases. This CDR3 is built from 15 residues. This CDR3 reads CASSLGHRVRIEAFF. As DNA, the CDR3 is TGTGCCAGCAGCTTAGGCCACCGGGTGAGGATTGAAGCTTTCTTT.

This clone was seen more than once but under ten times. V usage is TRBV6-5 and J usage is TRBJ2-5; D ambiguous. The CDR3 has 13 residues. Germline assignment: CDR1 MNHEY and CDR2 SVGAGI. Trimming shortened V by 2 bases and J by 5 bases, and 9 bases separated the two germline ends. DNA of the CDR3: TGTGCCAGCAGTTACAGCCTCCGGGAGACCCAGTACTTC. It specifies CASSYSLRETQYF.

J is TRBJ1-2 and V is TRBV2; 11 bases are a match to TRBD1. CDR1 is SNHLY, CDR2 FYNNEI, per germline. V shed 0 bases and J 6 bases; nucleotides not matched to a gene: 3. CDR3 size: 15 residues. CDR3 amino acids: CASSEAWTGGNGYTF. In nucleotides, the CDR3 is TGTGCCAGCAGTGAAGCTTGGACAGGGGGCAATGGCTACACCTTC.

V usage is TRBV7-9 and J usage is TRBJ2-3, with 7 bases lining up with TRBD2. The CDR3 is 16 amino acids. CDR1 and CDR2 from the germline V gene are SEHNR and FQNEAQ (reference sequence). J was trimmed by 5 bases and V by 1 base; bases with no gene match: 9. CDR3 sequence: CASSLGEGGIGDTQYF. Here the CDR3 DNA reads TGTGCCAGCAGCTTAGGGGAGGGCGGGATAGGAGATACGCAGTATTTT. Filled out from reference TRBV7-9 and TRBJ2-3, the complete variable domain reads DTGVSQNPRHKITKRGQNVTFRCDPISEHNRLYWYRQTLGQGPEFLTYFQNEAQLEKSRLLSDRFSAERPKGSFSTLEIQRTEQGDSAMYLCASSLGEGGIGDTQYFGPGTRLTVL.

This clone was detected a few times. The CDR3 here is CASSYFPTGPFGYTF. In DNA, the CDR3 is TGTGCCAGCAGTTACTTCCCGACAGGGCCCTTTGGCTACACCTTC. This chain joins TRBV6-5 and TRBJ1-2; 7 nucleotides align to TRBD1. The CDR3 length is 15 residues. Germline assignment: CDR1 MNHEY and CDR2 SVGAGI. V gave up 1 base and J gave up 7 bases; unmatched junction bases: 9.

The V and J genes are TRBV12-3 or TRBV12-4 and TRBJ2-7; D unclear. This CDR3 comprises 12 residues. Trimming stripped 4 bases from V and 7 bases from J, with 11 bases between. The DNA for the CDR3 is TGTGCCAGCAGTTCGGGTGGAGTTGAGCAGTACTTC. It translates to CASSSGGVEQYF.

V is TRBV6-5 and J is TRBJ2-7; D may be TRBD1 (6 bases). V was shortened by 6 bases and J by 3 bases, with 18 bases between the two germline ends. CDR1 is MNHEY and CDR2 is SVGAGI in the germline V gene. This CDR3 has 15 amino acids. This CDR3 reads CASSRTALHVYEQYF. CDR3 sequence (DNA): TGTGCCAGCAGCCGGACAGCGCTCCACGTCTACGAGCAGTACTTC.

The chain couples TRBV5-5 to TRBJ2-3, with 11 bases lining up with TRBD2. CDR1 is SGHKS and CDR2 is YYEKEE in the germline V gene (reference sequence). The V segment lost 0 bases and the J segment 5 bases; nucleotides outside the gene matches: 5. The CDR3 has 16 amino acids. DNA of the CDR3: TGTGCCAGCAGCTTGGTTACTAGCGGGAGTCTAGATACGCAGTATTTT. As protein: CASSLVTSGSLDTQYF.

As for this clone: No DNA is shown, since the ends of the CDR3 on it are uncertain; the CDR3 is the one TCRdb lists. The V gene is TRBV6-6, the J gene TRBJ1-5; the table assigns TRBD1, which was not confirmed against the DNA. Germline V lookup: CDR1 MNHNY, CDR2 SVGAGI (reference sequence). The CDR3 region is 14 residues in length, termini included. The CDR3 region is CASILGQGNQPQHF.

The chain carries TRBV7-2 and TRBJ1-6; D is perhaps TRBD1 (5 bases). V was cut by 2 bases and J by 5 bases, with 16 bases left in between. CDR3 size: 17 residues. The germline V gene encodes CDR1 SGHTA and CDR2 FQGNSA. CDR3 loop: CASSLHGQGANNSPLHF. CDR3 in DNA: TGTGCCAGCAGCTTACATGGGCAGGGCGCCAATAATTCACCCCTCCACTTT.

V usage is TRBV11-1 and J usage is TRBJ2-4, with 7 positions matching TRBD1. Germline-derived CDR1 and CDR2 are SGHAT and FQDESV (reference sequence). The CDR3 covers 15 residues. V shed 5 bases and J 4 bases; nucleotides not matched to a gene: 8. The CDR3 bases are TGTGCCAGCAGCCCACCGGGGACAGCTAAAAACATTCAGTACTTC. It encodes CASSPPGTAKNIQYF.